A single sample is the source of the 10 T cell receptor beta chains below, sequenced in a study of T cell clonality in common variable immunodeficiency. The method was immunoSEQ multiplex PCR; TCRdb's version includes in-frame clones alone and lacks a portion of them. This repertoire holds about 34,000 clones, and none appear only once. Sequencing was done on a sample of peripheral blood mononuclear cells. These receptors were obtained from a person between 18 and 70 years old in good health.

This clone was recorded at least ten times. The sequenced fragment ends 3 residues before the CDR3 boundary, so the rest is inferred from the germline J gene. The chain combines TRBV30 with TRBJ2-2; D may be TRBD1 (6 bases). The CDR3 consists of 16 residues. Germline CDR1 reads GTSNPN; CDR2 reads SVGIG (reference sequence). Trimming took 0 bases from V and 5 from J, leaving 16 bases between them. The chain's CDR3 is CAWSVLSRTVTGELFF. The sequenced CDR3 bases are TGTGCCTGGAGTGTATTGTCCCGGACAGTGACCGGGGAG. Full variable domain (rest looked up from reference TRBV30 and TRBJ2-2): SQTIHQWPATLVQPVGSPLSLECTVEGTSNPNLYWYRQAAGRGLQLLFYSVGIGQISSEVPQNLSASRPQDRQFILSSKKLLLSDSGFYLCAWSVLSRTVTGELFFGEGSRLTVL.

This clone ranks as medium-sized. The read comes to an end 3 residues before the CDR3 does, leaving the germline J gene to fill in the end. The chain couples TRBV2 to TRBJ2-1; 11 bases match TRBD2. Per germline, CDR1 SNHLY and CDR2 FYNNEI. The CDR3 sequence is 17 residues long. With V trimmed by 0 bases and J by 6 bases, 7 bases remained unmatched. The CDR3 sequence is CASSEAIAGGGRNEQFF. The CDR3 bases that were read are TGTGCCAGCAGTGAAGCGATAGCGGGAGGGGGGCGCAATGAG.

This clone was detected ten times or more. The CDR3 protein is CASSSEQGANGYTF. The covered CDR3 bases are TGTGCCAGCAGTTCAGAACAGGGGGCCAATGGC. J is TRBJ1-2 and V is TRBV6-2 or TRBV6-3; 9 nucleotides match TRBD1. Sequencing ends 3 residues short of the CDR3 end; the germline J gene provides the rest. CDR1 and CDR2 from the germline V gene are MNHEY and SVGEGT. This CDR3 comprises 14 residues. J lost 6 bases, V lost 4 bases, and 6 bases had no gene match.

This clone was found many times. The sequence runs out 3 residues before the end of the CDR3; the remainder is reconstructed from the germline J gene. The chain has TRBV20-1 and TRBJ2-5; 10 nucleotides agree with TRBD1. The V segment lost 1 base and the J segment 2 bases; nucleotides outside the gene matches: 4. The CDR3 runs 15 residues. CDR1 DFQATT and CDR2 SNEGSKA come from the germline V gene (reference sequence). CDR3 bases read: TGCAGTGCTAGAGTCCGGGACAGGGGTCAAGAGACC. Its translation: CSARVRDRGQET. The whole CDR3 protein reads CSARVRDRGQETQYF.

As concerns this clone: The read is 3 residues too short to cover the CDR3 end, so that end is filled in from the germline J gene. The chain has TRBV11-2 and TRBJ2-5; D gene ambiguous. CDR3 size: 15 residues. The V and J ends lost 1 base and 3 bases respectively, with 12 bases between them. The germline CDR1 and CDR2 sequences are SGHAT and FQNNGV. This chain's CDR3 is CASSLGGGLEETQYF. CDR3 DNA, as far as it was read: TGTGCCAGCAGCTTAGGAGGCGGCCTCGAAGAGACC.

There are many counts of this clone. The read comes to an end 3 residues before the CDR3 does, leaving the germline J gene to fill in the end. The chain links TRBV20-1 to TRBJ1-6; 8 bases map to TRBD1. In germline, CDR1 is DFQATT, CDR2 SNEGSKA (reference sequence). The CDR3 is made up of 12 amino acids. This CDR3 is CSARGGQGTLHF. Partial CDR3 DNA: TGCAGTGCTAGAGGCGGACAGGGTACC.

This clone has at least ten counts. The CDR3 spells CASSAPSGLYNEQFF. Incomplete CDR3 DNA: TGTGCCAGCAGCGCCCCTAGCGGGCTCTACAATGAG. The V and J genes are TRBV9 and TRBJ2-1; TRBD2 matches at 8 bases. The read stops 3 residues short of the end of the CDR3; the missing end is completed from the germline J gene. V lost 3 bases and J lost 3; bases outside the gene matches: 5. The CDR3 sequence is 15 residues long. Germline lookup yields CDR1 SGDLS and CDR2 YYNGEE.

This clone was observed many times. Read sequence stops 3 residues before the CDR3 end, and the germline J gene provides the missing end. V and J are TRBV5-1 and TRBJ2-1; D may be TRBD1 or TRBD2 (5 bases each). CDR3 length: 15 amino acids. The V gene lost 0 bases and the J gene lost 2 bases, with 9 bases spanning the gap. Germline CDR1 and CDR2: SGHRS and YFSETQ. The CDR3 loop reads CASSLGEGPYNEQFF. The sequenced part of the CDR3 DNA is TGCGCCAGCAGCTTGGGCGAGGGGCCCTACAATGAG.

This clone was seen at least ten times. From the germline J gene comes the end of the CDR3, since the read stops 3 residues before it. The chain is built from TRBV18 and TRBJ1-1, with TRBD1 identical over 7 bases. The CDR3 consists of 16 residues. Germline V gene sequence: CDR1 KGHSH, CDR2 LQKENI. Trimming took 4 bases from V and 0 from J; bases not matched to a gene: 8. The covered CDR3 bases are TGTGCCAGCTCACAATCGACAGGGAGCGTGAACACTGAA. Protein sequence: CASSQSTGSVNTE. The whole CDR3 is CASSQSTGSVNTEAFF.

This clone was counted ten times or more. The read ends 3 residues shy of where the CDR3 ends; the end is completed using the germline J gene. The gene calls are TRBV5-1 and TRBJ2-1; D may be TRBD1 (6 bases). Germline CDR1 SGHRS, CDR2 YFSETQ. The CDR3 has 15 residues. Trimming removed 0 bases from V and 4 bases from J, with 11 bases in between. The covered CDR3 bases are TGCGCCAGCAGCTTGGAGGTCCAGGGGTACAATGAG. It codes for CASSLEVQGYNE. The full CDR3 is CASSLEVQGYNEQFF.